The next 9 T cell receptor beta chains were all read from a single sample in a study of T cell responses to AZD1222 COVID-19 vaccine. TCRdb's copy holds only in-frame clones and misses some; the assay was immunoSEQ multiplex PCR. The repertoire holds hundreds of thousands of clones, around 93% seen once, with less than 0.65% in the top ten. Material: peripheral blood, obtained 28 days after the second AZD1222 dose. The source is an adult who received the AZD1222 COVID-19 vaccine.

The rearrangement uses TRBV5-1 and TRBJ1-5; D is unresolved. CDR1 SGHRS and CDR2 YFSETQ come from the germline V gene. The CDR3 consists of 15 residues. V lost 2 bases, J lost 3 bases, and 12 bases lay in between. The CDR3 DNA reads TGCGCCAGCAGCTTAGATACCGGGCTCAATCAGCCCCAGCATTTT. It codes for CASSLDTGLNQPQHF.

This sequence joins TRBV18 and TRBJ1-4; D is undetermined. V shed 3 bases and J shed 8 bases, with 16 bases lying between them. CDR3 length: 15 residues. Germline V gives CDR1 KGHSH, CDR2 LQKENI. The CDR3 bases are TGTGCCAGCTCACCTCCGGCAGATGTGATGGAAAAACTGTTTTTT. It codes for CASSPPADVMEKLFF.

The rearrangement uses TRBV7-9 and TRBJ2-1; D gene unclear. Germline assignment: CDR1 SEHNR and CDR2 FQNEAQ (reference sequence). V lost 5 bases and J lost 8, with 13 bases in between. The CDR3 extends over 13 amino acids. The CDR3 DNA sequence: TGTGCCAGCAGCCCCGGGCCAAGGGATGAGCAGTTCTTC. Translation: CASSPGPRDEQFF.

CDR3 DNA sequence: TGTGCCAGCAGCCTCAGCGGGGCCGATACGCAGTATTTT. It is translated as CASSLSGADTQYF. J is TRBJ2-3 and V is TRBV7-9, with 7 bases aligning to TRBD2. V shed 5 bases, J shed 6 bases, and the junction held 5 bases outside the gene matches. Germline lookup yields CDR1 SEHNR and CDR2 FQNEAQ (reference sequence). The CDR3 contains 13 residues.

The rearrangement uses TRBV4-2 and TRBJ2-5; maybe TRBD2 (5 bases). The germline V gene encodes CDR1 LGHNA and CDR2 YNFKEQ. Deletions cut 1 base from V and 3 bases from J, with 12 bases between. The CDR3 is 15 residues long. CDR3 amino acids: CASSQGRTSKETQYF. The CDR3 coding sequence is TGTGCCAGCAGCCAAGGCCGAACTAGTAAAGAGACCCAGTACTTC.

This chain connects TRBV12-3 or TRBV12-4 to TRBJ1-3; D remains unclear. The V gene lost 7 bases and the J gene lost 4 bases, with 11 bases spanning the gap. This CDR3 region has 13 residues. CDR3 loop: CASNEWGGNTIYF. Here the CDR3 DNA reads TGTGCCAGCAACGAGTGGGGAGGAAACACCATATATTTT.

The rearrangement joins TRBV7-3 to TRBJ2-1, with 13 bases matching TRBD2. CDR1 is SGHTA, CDR2 FQGTGA, per germline. J lost 8 bases, V lost 2 bases, and 6 bases had no gene match. The CDR3 is 16 residues long. The CDR3 region is CASSLSGTSGKDEQFF. CDR3 coding DNA: TGTGCCAGCAGCTTATCCGGGACTAGCGGGAAAGATGAGCAGTTCTTC. Complete variable domain (other parts from reference TRBV7-3 and TRBJ2-1): GAGVSQTPSNKVTEKGKYVELRCDPISGHTALYWYRQSLGQGPEFLIYFQGTGAADDSGLPNDRFFAVRPEGSVSTLKIQRTERGDSAVYLCASSLSGTSGKDEQFFGPGTRLTVL.

The chain combines TRBV6-5 with TRBJ2-5; the D gene is possibly TRBD2 (7 bases). The V end was cut by 7 bases, the J end by 5 bases, with 17 bases between. Looked up from germline, CDR1 is MNHEY and CDR2 is SVGAGI. CDR3 length: 14 residues. Here the CDR3 reads CASTQGAGAETQYF. DNA of the CDR3: TGTGCCAGCACCCAAGGGGCGGGGGCTGAGACCCAGTACTTC.

The chain combines TRBV19 with TRBJ1-1; D might be TRBD1 (6 bases). The CDR3 loop spans 14 amino acids. V lost 1 base, J lost 6 bases, and 12 bases lay in between. The V gene's germline CDR1 is LNHDA and CDR2 SQIVND (reference sequence). This CDR3 is CASSIVGGASEAFF. The CDR3 DNA reads as TGTGCCAGTAGTATAGTGGGGGGCGCCTCTGAAGCTTTCTTT.